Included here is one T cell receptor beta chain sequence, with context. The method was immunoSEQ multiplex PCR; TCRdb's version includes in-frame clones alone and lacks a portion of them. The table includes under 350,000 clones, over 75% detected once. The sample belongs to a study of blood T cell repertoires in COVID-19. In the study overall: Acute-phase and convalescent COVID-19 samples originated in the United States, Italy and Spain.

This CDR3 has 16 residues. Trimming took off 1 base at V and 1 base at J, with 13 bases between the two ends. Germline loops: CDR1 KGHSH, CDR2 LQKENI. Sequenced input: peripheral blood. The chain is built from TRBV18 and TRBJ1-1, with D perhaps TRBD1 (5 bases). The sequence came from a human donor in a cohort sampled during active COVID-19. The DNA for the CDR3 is TGTGCCAGCTCACCACTCGGCGGTACAGGGAACACTGAAGCTTTCTTT. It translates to CASSPLGGTGNTEAFF.